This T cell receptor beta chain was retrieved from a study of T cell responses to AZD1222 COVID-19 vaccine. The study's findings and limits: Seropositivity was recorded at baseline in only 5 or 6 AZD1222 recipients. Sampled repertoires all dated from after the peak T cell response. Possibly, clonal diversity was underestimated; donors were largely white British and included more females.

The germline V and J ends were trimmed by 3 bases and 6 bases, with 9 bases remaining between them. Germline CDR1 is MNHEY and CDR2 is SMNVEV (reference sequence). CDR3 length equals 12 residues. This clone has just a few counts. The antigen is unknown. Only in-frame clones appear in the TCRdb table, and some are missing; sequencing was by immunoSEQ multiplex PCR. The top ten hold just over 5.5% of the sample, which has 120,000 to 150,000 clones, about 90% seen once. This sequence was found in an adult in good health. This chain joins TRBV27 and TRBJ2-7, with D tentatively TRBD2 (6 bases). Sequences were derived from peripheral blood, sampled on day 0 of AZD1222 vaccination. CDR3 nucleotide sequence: TGTGCCAGCAGTTTTGGAGGGCGCGAGCAGTACTTC. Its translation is CASSFGGREQYF.